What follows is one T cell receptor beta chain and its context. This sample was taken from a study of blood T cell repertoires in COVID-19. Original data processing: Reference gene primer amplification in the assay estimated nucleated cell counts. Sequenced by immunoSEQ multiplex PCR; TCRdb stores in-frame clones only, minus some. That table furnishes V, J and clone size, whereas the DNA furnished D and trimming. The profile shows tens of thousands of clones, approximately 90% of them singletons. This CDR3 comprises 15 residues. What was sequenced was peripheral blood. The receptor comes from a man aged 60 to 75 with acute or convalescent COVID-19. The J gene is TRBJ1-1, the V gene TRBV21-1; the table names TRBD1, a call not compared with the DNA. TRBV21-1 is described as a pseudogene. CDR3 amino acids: CASSLPQGGGTEAFF. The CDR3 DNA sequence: TGTGCCAGCAGTCTCCCTCAGGGGGGTGGAACTGAAGCTTTCTTT.